What follows are 5 T cell receptor beta chains derived from one specimen sequenced in a study of T cell responses to AZD1222 COVID-19 vaccine. Assay: immunoSEQ multiplex PCR; the TCRdb copy retains only in-frame clones and omits some. The repertoire holds some 50,000 clones, with around 85% as singletons. The sequenced sample was peripheral blood, obtained on day 0 of AZD1222 vaccination. The receptors here all came from an adult in good health.

V usage is TRBV5-5 and J usage is TRBJ1-2; D call uncertain. Deletions cut 2 bases from V and 4 bases from J, with 12 bases between. The CDR3 is 14 residues long. The V gene's germline CDR1 is SGHKS and CDR2 YYEKEE (reference sequence). The CDR3 nucleotides are TGTGCCAGCAGCTTTTACGGGGTAGTCTATGGCTACACCTTC. It encodes CASSFYGVVYGYTF.

This rearrangement joins TRBV6-2 or TRBV6-3 to TRBJ1-1; 7 bases match TRBD1. V trimming: 4 bases; J trimming: 0 bases; junction bases outside the gene matches: 8. The CDR3 loop spans 16 amino acids. CDR1 is MNHEY and CDR2 is SVGEGT in the germline V gene. For the CDR3, the DNA is TGTGCCAGCAGTTGGTCAGGGGGTCATATGAACACTGAAGCTTTCTTT. Protein sequence: CASSWSGGHMNTEAFF.

This clone has only one observation. This rearrangement joins TRBV7-8 to TRBJ2-3; 7 nucleotides align to TRBD2. This CDR3 contains 17 residues. CDR1 is SGHVS and CDR2 is FQNEAQ in the germline V gene. V lost 5 bases, J lost 4 bases, and 15 bases stayed unmatched. In DNA, the CDR3 is TGTGCCAGCAGCCGGTTAGAGGGAGGGAGGAGGGCAGATACGCAGTATTTT. Translating gives CASSRLEGGRRADTQYF.

The chain carries TRBV5-1 and TRBJ2-1; 13 bases map to TRBD2. Germline CDR1 reads SGHRS; CDR2 reads YFSETQ. V lost 3 bases, J lost 3 bases, and 3 bases stayed unmatched. The CDR3 spans 16 residues. The CDR3 DNA sequence: TGCGCCAGCAGCTGGACTAGCGGGAGATACTACAATGAGCAGTTCTTC. Translation gives CASSWTSGRYYNEQFF.

The CDR3: CASSATSPGTGTEAFF. The CDR3 bases are TGTGCCAGCAGTGCCACCAGTCCCGGGACAGGGACTGAAGCTTTCTTT. V usage is TRBV6-6 and J usage is TRBJ1-1; 9 bases are shared with TRBD1. Trimming cost V 5 bases and J 5 bases; bases outside gene matches: 12. Germline values: CDR1 MNHNY, CDR2 SVGAGI (reference sequence). The CDR3 consists of 16 residues.